This T cell receptor (beta chain) was found in a study of T cells in tuberculosis. Clones were read by immunoSEQ multiplex PCR, and TCRdb kept only the in-frame ones, dropping some. The data show over 35,000 clones, 95% seen once. Notes on the study in general: Selection depended on which cryopreserved specimens were available. Smaller distances to GMM-specific TCRs suggested their expansion in active tuberculosis.

On this clone itself: The antigen is not known.

This sequence originates from a donor between 5 and 29 years old with latent tuberculosis or without tuberculosis infection. Sequencing input: PBMCs.

The CDR3 bases are TGTGCCAGCAGCCGCCAACCGGGACTCCCGGACCCAAGCAATCAGCCCCAGCATTTT. Its translation is CASSRQPGLPDPSNQPQHF. J is TRBJ1-5 and V is TRBV7-9; a weak D match, TRBD1 (5 bases). CDR1 is SEHNR, CDR2 FQNEAQ, per germline (reference sequence). Trimming stripped 5 bases from V and 1 base from J, with 24 bases between. The length of the CDR3 is 19 residues. The whole variable domain, filled in from reference TRBV7-9 and TRBJ1-5, reads DTGVSQNPRHKITKRGQNVTFRCDPISEHNRLYWYRQTLGQGPEFLTYFQNEAQLEKSRLLSDRFSAERPKGSFSTLEIQRTEQGDSAMYLCASSRQPGLPDPSNQPQHFGDGTRLSIL.